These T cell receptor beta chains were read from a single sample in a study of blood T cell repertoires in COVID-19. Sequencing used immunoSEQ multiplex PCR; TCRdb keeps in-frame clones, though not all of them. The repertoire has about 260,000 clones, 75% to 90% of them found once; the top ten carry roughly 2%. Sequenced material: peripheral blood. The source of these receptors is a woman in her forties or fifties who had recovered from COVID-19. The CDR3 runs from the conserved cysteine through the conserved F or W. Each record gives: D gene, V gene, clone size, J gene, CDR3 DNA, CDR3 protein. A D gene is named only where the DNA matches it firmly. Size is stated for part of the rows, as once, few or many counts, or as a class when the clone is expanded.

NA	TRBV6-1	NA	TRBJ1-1	TGTGCCAGCAGTGAAATAGGCCGGAGACGATTTATGAACACTGAAGCTTTCTTT	CASSEIGRRRFMNTEAFF
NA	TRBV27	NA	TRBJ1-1	TGTGCCAGCAGCCTTATAGGGGCGTTCTACACTGAAGCTTTCTTT	CASSLIGAFYTEAFF
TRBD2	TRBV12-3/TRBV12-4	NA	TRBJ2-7	TGTGCCAGCAGGAGACTAGCCGGGGGTGAGCAGTACTTC	CASRRLAGGEQYF
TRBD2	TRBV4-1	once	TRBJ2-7	TGCGCCAGCAGCCAAGAAGGGAGACTAGCACCCGCCTACGAGCAGTACTTC	CASSQEGRLAPAYEQYF
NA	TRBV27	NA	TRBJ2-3	TGTGCCAGCAGTTTTCTTTCCTTGGGCAGCACAGATACGCAGTATTTT	CASSFLSLGSTDTQYF
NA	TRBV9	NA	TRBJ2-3	TGTGCCAGCAGCGCCACCGGAGGGACTAGCACAGATACGCAGTATTTT	CASSATGGTSTDTQYF
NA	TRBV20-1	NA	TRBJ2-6	TGCAGTGCTAGTGGTGGGGCTAGCTCTGGGGCCAACGTCCTGACTTTC	CSASGGASSGANVLTF
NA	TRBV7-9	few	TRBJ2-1	TGTGCCAGCAGCCCCTCTATCGTGCAGTTCTTC	CASSPSIVQFF
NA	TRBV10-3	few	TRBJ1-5	TGTGCCATCACCAGACAGGCAGGCCAGCCCCAGCATTTT	CAITRQAGQPQHF
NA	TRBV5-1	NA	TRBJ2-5	TGCGCCAGCAGCTTGATGGCGGACCAAGAGACCCAGTACTTC	CASSLMADQETQYF
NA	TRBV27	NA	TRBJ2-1	TGTGCCAGCAGTGGCCGACTGGCGGGCGGATCCTACAATGAGCAGTTCTTC	CASSGRLAGGSYNEQFF
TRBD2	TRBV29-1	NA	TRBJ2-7	TGCAGCGCATCAGCGGGGGCGGCCTACGAGCAGTACTTC	CSASAGAAYEQYF
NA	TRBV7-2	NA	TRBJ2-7	TGTGCCAGCAGCTTCCGGTCAAGCTCCTACGAGCAGTACTTC	CASSFRSSSYEQYF
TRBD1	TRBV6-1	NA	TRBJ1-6	TGTGCCAGCAGTGAATTTGGGACAGGGAATTCACCCCTCCACTTT	CASSEFGTGNSPLHF
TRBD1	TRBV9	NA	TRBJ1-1	TGTGCCAGCAGCGGGGCGGGACAGACGAACACTGAAGCTTTCTTT	CASSGAGQTNTEAFF
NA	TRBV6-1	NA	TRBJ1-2	TGTGCCAGCAGTGAAACTGCATGGGGCTACACCTTC	CASSETAWGYTF
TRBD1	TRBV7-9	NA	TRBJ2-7	TGTGCCAGCAGCTCCCGGGACAGGGATATTTACGAGCAGTACTTC	CASSSRDRDIYEQYF
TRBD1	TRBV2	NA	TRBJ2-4	TGTGCCAGCAGTGAACGGACAGGGGGATTAAACATTCAGTACTTC	CASSERTGGLNIQYF
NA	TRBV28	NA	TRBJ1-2	TGTGCCAGCAGCTTCCAACTAGGCTATGGCTACACCTTC	CASSFQLGYGYTF
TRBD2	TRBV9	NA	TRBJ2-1	TGTGCCAGCAGCGTCGGGACTAGCGGGAGGGCCTCGTGGAATGAGCAGTTCTTC	CASSVGTSGRASWNEQFF
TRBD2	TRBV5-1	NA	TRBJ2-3	TGCGCCAGCAGCTTGGCCGCGGGGGCAGATACGCAGTATTTT	CASSLAAGADTQYF
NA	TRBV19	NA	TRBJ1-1	TGTGCCAGTAGTATAGAGCGGTGGGGAGCGAACACTGAAGCTTTCTTT	CASSIERWGANTEAFF
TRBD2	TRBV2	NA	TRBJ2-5	TGTGCCAGCAGCCCCGGACTAGCGGTTATTAGGGGTGGAGAGACCCAGTACTTC	CASSPGLAVIRGGETQYF